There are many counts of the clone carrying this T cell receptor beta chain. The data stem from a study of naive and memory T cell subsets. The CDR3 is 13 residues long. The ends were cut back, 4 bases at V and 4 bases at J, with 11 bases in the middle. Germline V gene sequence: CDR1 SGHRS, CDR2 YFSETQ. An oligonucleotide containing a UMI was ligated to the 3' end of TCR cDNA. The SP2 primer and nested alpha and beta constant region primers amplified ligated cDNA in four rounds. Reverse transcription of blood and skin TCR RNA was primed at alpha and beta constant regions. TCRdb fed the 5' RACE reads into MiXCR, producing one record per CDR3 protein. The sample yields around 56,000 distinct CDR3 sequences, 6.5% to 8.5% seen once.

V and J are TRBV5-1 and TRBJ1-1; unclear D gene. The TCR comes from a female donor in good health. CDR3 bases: TGCGCCAGCAGCACTACGCGAGGCACTGAAGCTTTCTTT. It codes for CASSTTRGTEAFF. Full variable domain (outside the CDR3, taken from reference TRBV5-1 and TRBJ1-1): KAGVTQTPRYLIKTRGQQVTLSCSPISGHRSVSWYQQTPGQGLQFLFEYFSETQRNKGNFPGRFSGRQFSNSRSEMNVSTLELGDSALYLCASSTTRGTEAFFGQGTRLTVV.